This T cell receptor beta chain appears in the sequencing data of a study of T-cell memory formation after mild COVID-19. The germline CDR1 and CDR2 sequences are DFQATT and SNEGSKA (reference sequence). V lost 4 bases and J lost 7, with 10 bases in between. The CDR3 length is 12 residues. cDNA libraries for TCR alpha and TCR beta, carrying sample barcodes and UMIs, came from 5'RACE with constant-segment primers. One entry per CDR3 protein, called by TCRdb with MiXCR from the 5' RACE reads. The sample shows 450,000 or so distinct CDR3 sequences, around 27% of them seen only once. Study results and caveats: Clones that shrank (day 15 to 85) were balanced CD4/CD8, whereas later expanders leaned CD4+. A second wave of clones peaked on day 37, and their SARS-CoV-2 specificity went unconfirmed.

As for this clonotype: Its antigen is not known.

Material: PBMCs or a T cell subset sorted from them (not recorded which). The chain uses TRBV20-1 and TRBJ1-4; D gene uncertain. The receptor comes from an adult woman who had mild COVID-19 (a few samples of this study predate the infection). Cell type and time point are not known. CDR3 region: CSANNRVEKLFF. The CDR3 DNA sequence: TGCAGTGCTAACAACAGAGTTGAAAAACTGTTTTTT.